The 5 T cell receptor beta chains below come from one sample, sequenced in a study of blood T cell repertoires in COVID-19. Profiled with immunoSEQ multiplex PCR; TCRdb holds only in-frame clones, not every one. The profile shows 390,000 or so clones, 75% to 90% of them singletons. Sequenced sample: PBMCs or T cells enriched from blood (not recorded which). These receptors all come from a man between 18 and 29 years old who had recovered from COVID-19.

The chain recombines TRBV28 with TRBJ2-1; TRBD2 aligns across 10 bases. There are 13 residues in the CDR3. CDR1 and CDR2 (germline): MDHEN, SYDVKM. V shed 7 bases, J shed 12 bases, and the junction held 9 bases outside the gene matches. The CDR3 DNA sequence: TGTGCCAGCACCGCCATTAGACTAGCGGGGCAGTTCTTC. This sequence encodes CASTAIRLAGQFF.

This clone has ten or more counts. Other nucleotide sequences in the sample specify the same CDR3. This sequence joins TRBV4-2 and TRBJ2-3; 10 nucleotides line up with TRBD2. V was pared by 0 bases and J by 1 base, with 1 base of the junction left unmatched. The V gene's germline CDR1 is LGHNA and CDR2 YNFKEQ. CDR3 length equals 16 residues. CDR3 coding DNA: TGTGCCAGCAGCCAAGATCTAGCGGGGGGCACAGATACGCAGTATTTT. Amino acid sequence: CASSQDLAGGTDTQYF.

The chain combines TRBV18 with TRBJ2-3; 12 bases agree with TRBD1. This CDR3 is 14 amino acids long. The V gene end was trimmed by 5 bases and the J gene end by 6 bases; junction bases not matched to a gene: 3. The germline CDR1 and CDR2 sequences are KGHSH and LQKENI. The CDR3: CASSAGTGGDTQYF. CDR3 nucleotides: TGTGCCAGCTCAGCCGGGACAGGGGGCGATACGCAGTATTTT.

This clone came up a few times. The rearrangement uses TRBV5-6 and TRBJ2-3; 10 nucleotides align to TRBD1. Germline CDR1 and CDR2: SGHDT and YYEEEE. The trim removed 1 base at V and 4 bases at J, leaving 6 bases unmatched. The CDR3 is 16 amino acids. CDR3 DNA sequence: TGTGCCAGCAGCTTGTTAGGACAGGGGGAGGCAGATACGCAGTATTTT. Translation: CASSLLGQGEADTQYF. The full variable domain, its missing parts supplied by reference TRBV5-6 and TRBJ2-3, is DAGVTQSPTHLIKTRGQQVTLRCSPKSGHDTVSWYQQALGQGPQFIFQYYEEEERQRGNFPDRFSGHQFPNYSSELNVNALLLGDSALYLCASSLLGQGEADTQYFGPGTRLTVL.

This chain uses TRBV6-5 with TRBJ1-1, with D perhaps matching TRBD1 (5 bases). V was pared by 6 bases and J by 1 base, with 12 bases between. CDR1 and CDR2 from the germline V gene are MNHEY and SVGAGI. The CDR3 has 14 residues. The chain's CDR3 is CASRRGRGNTEAFF. Written as DNA, the CDR3 is TGTGCCAGCAGACGAGGGAGGGGGAACACTGAAGCTTTCTTT.